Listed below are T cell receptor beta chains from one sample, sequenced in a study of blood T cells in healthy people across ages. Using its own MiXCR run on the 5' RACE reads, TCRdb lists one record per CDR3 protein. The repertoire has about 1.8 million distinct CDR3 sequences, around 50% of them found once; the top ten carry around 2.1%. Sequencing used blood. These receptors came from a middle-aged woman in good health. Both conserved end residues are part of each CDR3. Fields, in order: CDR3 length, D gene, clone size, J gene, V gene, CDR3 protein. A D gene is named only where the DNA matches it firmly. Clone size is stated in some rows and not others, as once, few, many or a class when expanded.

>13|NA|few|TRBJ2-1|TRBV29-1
CSVLTGFDDEQFF
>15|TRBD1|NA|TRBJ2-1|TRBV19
CASSMGTAGVNEQFF
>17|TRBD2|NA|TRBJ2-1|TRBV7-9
CASTHRGGASSYNEQFF
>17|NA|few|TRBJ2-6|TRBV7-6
CASSLELLPSGANVLTF
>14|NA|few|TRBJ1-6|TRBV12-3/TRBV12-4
CASSSPHGNSPLHF
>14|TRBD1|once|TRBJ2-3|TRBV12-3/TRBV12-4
CASSSWTGRDTQYF
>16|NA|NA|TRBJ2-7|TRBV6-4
CASNKLGQSGPYEQYF
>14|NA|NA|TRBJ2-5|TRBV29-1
CSVGLAGAQETQYF
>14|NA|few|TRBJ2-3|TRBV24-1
CATSVGVYADTQYF
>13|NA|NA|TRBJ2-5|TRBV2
CASSVTGFETQYF
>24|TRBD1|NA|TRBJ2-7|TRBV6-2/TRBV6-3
CASSYSSGPSRLEGARRGPYEQYF
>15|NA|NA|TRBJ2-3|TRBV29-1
CSVESLGGRTDTQYF
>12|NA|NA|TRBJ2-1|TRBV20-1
CSATDTSYEQFF
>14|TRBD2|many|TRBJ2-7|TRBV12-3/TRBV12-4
CASSALAGGYEQYF
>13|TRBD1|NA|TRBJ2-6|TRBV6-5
CASRETGVDVLTF
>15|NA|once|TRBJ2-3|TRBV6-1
CASSEPGASTDTQYF
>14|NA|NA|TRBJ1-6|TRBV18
CASSPPRPNSPLHF
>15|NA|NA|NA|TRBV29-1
CSVGDWQGTEETQYF
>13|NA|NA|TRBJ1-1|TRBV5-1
CASRPGIDTEAFF
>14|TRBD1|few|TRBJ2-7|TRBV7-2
CASGRTGTPYEQYF
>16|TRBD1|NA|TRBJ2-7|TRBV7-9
CASSFLRQGYSYEQYF
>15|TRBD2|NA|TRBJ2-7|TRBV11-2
CASSSSGGAAYEQYF
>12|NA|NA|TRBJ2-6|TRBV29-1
CSVVFGANVLTF
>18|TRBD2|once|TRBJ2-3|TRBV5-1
CASRRPGTSGWSTDTQYF
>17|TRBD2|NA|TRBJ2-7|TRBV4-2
CASRGRHRGGPTYEQYF
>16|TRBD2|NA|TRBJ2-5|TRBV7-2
CASSSQLAGAQETQYF
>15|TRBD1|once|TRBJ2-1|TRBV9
CASSVGGQGANEQFF
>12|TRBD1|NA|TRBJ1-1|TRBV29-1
CSVEIGQGEAFF
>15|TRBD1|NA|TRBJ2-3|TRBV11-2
CATLTGGAGTDTQYF
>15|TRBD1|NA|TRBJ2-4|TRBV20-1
CSARPGQGAKNIQYF
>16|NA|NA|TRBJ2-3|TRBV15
CATSTQGGRYADTQYF
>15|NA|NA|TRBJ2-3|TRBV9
CASSLTPHVTDTQYF
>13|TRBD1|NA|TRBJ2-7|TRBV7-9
CASSFSTGGEQYF
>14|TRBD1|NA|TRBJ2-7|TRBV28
CASSETGITYEQYF
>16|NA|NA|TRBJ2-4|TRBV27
CASSLYVGLAKNIQYF
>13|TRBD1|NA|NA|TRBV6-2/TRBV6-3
CASRSTGTSEQYF
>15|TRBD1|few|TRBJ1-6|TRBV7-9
CASSFGQGINSPLHF
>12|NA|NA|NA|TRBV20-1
CSAKFREETQYF
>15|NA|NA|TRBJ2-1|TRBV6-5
CASSLVLGGRDEQFF
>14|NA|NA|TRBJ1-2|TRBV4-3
CASSQDQAIYGYTF
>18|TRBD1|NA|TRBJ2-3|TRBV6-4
CASSDRIRDRVNTDTQYF
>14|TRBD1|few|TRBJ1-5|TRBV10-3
CATTVGQGFQPQHF
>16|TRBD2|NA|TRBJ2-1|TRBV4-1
CASSPSAGGTYNEQFF
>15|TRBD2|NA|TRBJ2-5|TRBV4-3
CASSHAGDLQETQYF
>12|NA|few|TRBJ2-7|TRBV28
CASLDRSYEQYF
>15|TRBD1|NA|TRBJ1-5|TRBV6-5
CASSYDTGGNQPQHF
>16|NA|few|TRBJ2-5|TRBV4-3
CASSQDGGGLQETQYF
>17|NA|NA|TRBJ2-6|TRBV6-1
CASSVGRVSTGANVLTF
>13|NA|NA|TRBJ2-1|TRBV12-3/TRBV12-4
CASSPNNLDEQFF